Below are 9 T cell receptor beta chains sequenced from a single sample in a study of response to subunit inactivated influenza vaccine. TCRdb processed the RT-PCR reads anew with MiXCR; each CDR3 protein has one entry. The profile shows 540,000 or so distinct CDR3 sequences, approximately 12% of them singletons. The sequencing here drew on PBMCs from blood, taken roughly 46 days after vaccination. The receptors come from a man in his fifties who received an inactivated influenza vaccine.

The V and J genes are TRBV4-2 and TRBJ2-1; D ambiguous. This CDR3 is built from 17 residues. Trimming took off 1 base at V and 0 bases at J, with 13 bases between the two ends. Per germline, CDR1 LGHNA and CDR2 YNFKEQ. The CDR3 DNA reads TGTGCCAGCAGCCAAGCGCTGTCCATGAGCTCCTACAATGAGCAGTTCTTC. Protein product: CASSQALSMSSYNEQFF.

The chain has TRBV5-1 and TRBJ2-1, with D unclear. V shed 2 bases and J shed 6 bases, with 6 bases lying between them. The CDR3 extends over 12 amino acids. Germline V gene data show CDR1 as SGHRS and CDR2 as YFSETQ. The CDR3 protein is CASSFSINEQFF. The CDR3 nucleotides read TGCGCCAGCAGCTTCTCGATCAATGAGCAGTTCTTC.

V usage is TRBV10-3 and J usage is TRBJ2-2; no definite D call. V shed 10 bases and J shed 1 base, with 10 bases lying between them. Per the germline V gene, CDR1 is ENHRY and CDR2 is SYGVKD. The CDR3 has 13 amino acids. The CDR3 loop is CATRNLNTGELFF. CDR3 coding DNA: TGTGCCACTAGGAACTTGAACACCGGGGAGCTGTTTTTT.

In its sample, this clonotype was seen a few times. This chain connects TRBV5-1 to TRBJ2-5; 10 bases are a match to TRBD2. J gave up 3 bases and V 3 bases, and 8 bases lay outside the gene matches. The V gene's germline CDR1 is SGHRS and CDR2 YFSETQ. The CDR3 loop spans 16 amino acids. In DNA form, the CDR3 reads TGCGCCAGCAGCTGGGGGAGCGGGGGGGAGAAAGAGACCCAGTACTTC. It codes for CASSWGSGGEKETQYF.

The V and J genes are TRBV4-3 and TRBJ2-7; D gene unclear. The CDR3 sequence is 16 residues long. The germline gives CDR1 LGHNA, CDR2 YSLEER. The V and J ends lost 1 base and 0 bases respectively, with 13 bases between them. As DNA, the CDR3 is TGCGCCAGCAGCCAAGTTTCGGGTCAACTCTCCTACGAGCAGTACTTC. It yields the protein CASSQVSGQLSYEQYF.

This clonotype was seen a handful of times. J is TRBJ2-5 and V is TRBV4-1; no reliable D call. Germline V CDR1 and CDR2: MGHRA, YSYEKL. V was trimmed by 1 base and J by 5 bases, leaving 8 bases between them. The CDR3 length is 13 residues. The CDR3 DNA sequence: TGCGCCAGCAGCCAAGTTGGGTGGGAGACCCAGTACTTC. Its translation: CASSQVGWETQYF.

A remark on this clonotype: A much larger clone lies one base from this, so it may be a read error. The V gene is TRBV20-1, the J gene TRBJ2-1; 16 positions match TRBD2. The CDR3 loop spans 16 amino acids. The germline V gene encodes CDR1 DFQATT and CDR2 SNEGSKA (reference sequence). The CDR3 loop is CCARGTSGRAVNEQFF. Here the CDR3 DNA reads TGCTGTGCTAGAGGGACTAGCGGGAGGGCCGTAAATGAGCAGTTCTTC.

There are a few counts of this clonotype. The chain uses TRBV28 and TRBJ2-7; 8 bases align to TRBD2. Per germline, CDR1 MDHEN and CDR2 SYDVKM. The CDR3 extends over 13 amino acids. Trimming cost V 7 bases and J 7 bases; bases outside gene matches: 9. The CDR3 loop reads CASTLGLAREQYF. The CDR3 coding sequence is TGTGCCAGCACCCTCGGACTAGCCAGGGAGCAGTACTTC.

The CDR3 loop reads CSASTRGLSRTQYF. The CDR3 region has the DNA TGCAGTGCTAGCACGCGGGGCCTCTCTAGGACCCAGTACTTC. The rearrangement links TRBV20-1 to TRBJ2-5; possible D gene TRBD2, 6 bases. This CDR3 has 14 residues. The germline CDR1 and CDR2 sequences are DFQATT and SNEGSKA (reference sequence). V dropped 3 bases and J dropped 7 bases, with 18 bases sitting between them.